This T cell receptor (beta chain) was profiled in a study of metastatic and nonmetastatic thyroid tumors. Treatment of any kind had been given to no patient before thyroid surgery. The germline V gene encodes CDR1 MNHEY and CDR2 SVGEGT. Trimming took off 0 bases at V and 6 bases at J, with 9 bases between the two ends. The CDR3 extends over 14 amino acids. This clone came up a few times. Using MiXCR, TCRdb reanalyzed the PCR reads. The data hold some 20,000 clones, with 20% to 25% observed a single time. V and J are TRBV6-2 or TRBV6-3 and TRBJ2-1; D is ambiguous. Specimen: tumor tissue. The clonotype comes from a female donor with papillary thyroid cancer or a benign thyroid nodule (not recorded which). Some clones in this sample may be carry-over from other donors' samples. The CDR3 loop reads CASSYSGPRNEQFF. The CDR3, as DNA: TGTGCCAGCAGTTACTCCGGACCCCGCAATGAGCAGTTCTTC.